This T cell receptor (beta chain) was captured in a study of T cell changes during pregnancy in multiple sclerosis. This CDR3 comprises 15 residues. Looked up from germline, CDR1 is SGHKS and CDR2 is YYEKEE (reference sequence). The ends lost 3 bases at V and 2 bases at J; junction bases unmatched: 8. TCRdb's copy holds only in-frame clones and misses some; the assay was immunoSEQ multiplex PCR. The table shows about 100,000 clones, with about 94% occurring only once. This chain connects TRBV5-5 to TRBJ2-7; 7 bases agree with TRBD1. Sequences were derived from peripheral blood, sampled before pregnancy. The TCR comes from a female donor with multiple sclerosis, enrolled in a pregnancy study. The CDR3, as DNA: TGTGCCAGCAGCTCCAACTTCGGGACAGCCTACGAGCAGTACTTC. As protein: CASSSNFGTAYEQYF. The full variable domain, completed using reference TRBV5-5 and TRBJ2-7, is DAGVTQSPTHLIKTRGQQVTLRCSPISGHKSVSWYQQVLGQGPQFIFQYYEKEERGRGNFPDRFSARQFPNYSSELNVNALLLGDSALYLCASSSNFGTAYEQYFGPGTRLTVT.